The 13 T cell receptor beta chains below come from one sample, sequenced in a study of T-cell reconstitution after alpha-beta-depleted transplantation in children. Construction of the TCRbeta library involved unique molecular identifiers. TCRdb reprocessed the PCR reads via MiXCR and lists one record per CDR3 protein. The table has fewer than 1 million distinct CDR3 sequences, roughly 16% seen once. The specimen was PBMCs, mostly from graft donor cells, collected 360 days after TCRalphabeta/CD19-depleted stem cell transplant. These receptors all come from a male patient between 5 and 17 years old who had a stem cell transplant for acute lymphoblastic leukemia, so the T cells may come from the graft donor.

The chain is built from TRBV12-3 or TRBV12-4 and TRBJ2-5; 8 bases are shared with TRBD2. The length of the CDR3 is 14 residues. J was trimmed by 4 bases and V by 3 bases; bases with no gene match: 4. The CDR3 DNA follows: TGTGCCAGCAGTTTTGCGGGAGGCACAGAGACCCAGTACTTC. Translated: CASSFAGGTETQYF.

V is TRBV2 and J is TRBJ2-5, with a weak D call TRBD1 (6 bases). CDR1 and CDR2 (germline): SNHLY, FYNNEI. There are 15 residues in the CDR3. V lost 3 bases and J lost 7, with 18 bases in between. The CDR3 coding sequence is TGTGCCAGCAGTGACCAGGGGAATATTATTGGGACCCAGTACTTC. Translation gives CASSDQGNIIGTQYF. The full variable domain, rest sourced from reference TRBV2 and TRBJ2-5, is EPEVTQTPSHQVTQMGQEVILRCVPISNHLYFYWYRQILGQKVEFLVSFYNNEISEKSEIFDDQFSVERPDGSNFTLKIRSTKLEDSAMYFCASSDQGNIIGTQYFGPGTRLLVL.

This clonotype was detected only a few times. The chain uses TRBV3-1 and TRBJ2-5, with 9 positions matching TRBD2. Germline CDR1 LGHDT, CDR2 YNNKEL (reference sequence). The CDR3 consists of 16 residues. J lost 5 bases, V lost 3 bases, and 10 bases had no gene match. This chain's CDR3 is CASSQRREGREETQYF. CDR3 in DNA: TGTGCCAGCAGCCAGCGGCGGGAGGGAAGGGAGGAGACCCAGTACTTC.

The sample holds a few counts of this clonotype. V gene TRBV10-3 combines with J gene TRBJ2-3; 10 bases are a match to TRBD2. Germline CDR1 ENHRY, CDR2 SYGVKD. Unmatched junction bases numbered 2, after V lost 9 bases and J lost 2 bases. This CDR3 has 13 residues. The CDR3 DNA reads as TGTGCCATTGGGACTAGCGACACAGATACGCAGTATTTT. This sequence encodes CAIGTSDTDTQYF.

The rearrangement links TRBV9 to TRBJ2-1; D might be TRBD2 (6 bases). Germline CDR1 SGDLS, CDR2 YYNGEE. V lost 3 bases to trimming and J lost 6 bases, with 10 bases between them. The CDR3 sequence is 13 residues long. CDR3 in DNA: TGTGCCAGCAGCGCCGGACTAACCAATGAGCAGTTCTTC. This sequence encodes CASSAGLTNEQFF.

The gene calls are TRBV3-1 and TRBJ2-7; D possibly uses TRBD1 or TRBD2 (6 bases each). V lost 4 bases to trimming and J lost 1 base, with 14 bases between them. The CDR3 has 15 residues. The germline gives CDR1 LGHDT, CDR2 YNNKEL (reference sequence). CDR3 region: CASSRRGTLSYEQYF. The CDR3 DNA reads TGTGCCAGCAGCCGTCGGGGGACACTTTCCTACGAGCAGTACTTC.

The chain is built from TRBV25-1 and TRBJ2-7; D might be TRBD2 (5 bases). This CDR3 contains 13 residues. From germline, CDR1 is MGHDK and CDR2 SYGVNS. The V end was cut by 1 base, the J end by 3 bases, with 7 bases between. The CDR3 DNA reads as TGTGCCAGCAGTGAATCGGGGTTCTACGAGCAGTACTTC. Translation gives CASSESGFYEQYF.

The chain is built from TRBV27 and TRBJ2-1, with D perhaps given as TRBD1 or TRBD2 (5 bases each). Germline V CDR1 and CDR2: MNHEY, SMNVEV (reference sequence). Trimming cost V 6 bases and J 2 bases, with 11 bases left between them. The CDR3 has 14 amino acids. The CDR3 protein is CASSLLGAYNEQFF. The CDR3 region has the DNA TGTGCCAGCAGCTTACTAGGGGCCTACAATGAGCAGTTCTTC.

A few counts support this clonotype. This chain links TRBV12-3 or TRBV12-4 with TRBJ2-7; tentatively, D is TRBD1 (9 bases). The germline V and J ends were trimmed by 6 bases and 6 bases, with 18 bases remaining between them. CDR3 length equals 14 residues. As DNA, the CDR3 is TGTGCCAGCAGGGGACTAGAGGGACAGGGCGAGCAGTACTTC. This sequence encodes CASRGLEGQGEQYF.

This clonotype was counted many times. This chain uses TRBV29-1 with TRBJ2-1; 13 bases are shared with TRBD2. Germline V lookup: CDR1 SQVTM, CDR2 ANQGSEA. This CDR3 is 15 amino acids long. V gave up 6 bases and J gave up 4 bases; unmatched junction bases: 6. The CDR3 sequence: CSVATSGGGYNEQFF. The CDR3 nucleotides are TGCAGCGTCGCCACTAGCGGGGGGGGTTACAATGAGCAGTTCTTC.

This clonotype appeared a few times. V is TRBV15 and J is TRBJ1-3; maybe TRBD1 (5 bases). Germline CDR1 and CDR2: LNHNV and YYDKDF (reference sequence). Trimming cost V 5 bases and J 4 bases, with 15 bases left between them. The CDR3 runs to 15 residues. Here the CDR3 DNA reads TGTGCCACCAGCGCCGACGGGGGTCGAGGAAACACCATATATTTT. The encoded protein is CATSADGGRGNTIYF.

For the CDR3, the DNA is TGCAGTGCTGAGGTCGCGACCCAGTACTTC. Amino acids: CSAEVATQYF. The chain is built from TRBV20-1 and TRBJ2-5; D unclear. Germline-derived CDR1 and CDR2 are DFQATT and SNEGSKA (reference sequence). The CDR3 consists of 10 residues. The V end lost 5 bases, the J end lost 7 bases, and 8 bases lay between the germline ends.

Only a few counts were recorded for this clonotype. The rearrangement joins TRBV11-1 to TRBJ2-5; 10 nucleotides match TRBD1. The CDR3 consists of 13 residues. Germline V lookup: CDR1 SGHAT, CDR2 FQDESV (reference sequence). Trimming took 9 bases from V and 5 from J; bases not matched to a gene: 6. CDR3 loop: CASGDRGRETQYF. CDR3 nucleotide sequence: TGTGCCAGTGGGGACAGGGGTCGGGAGACCCAGTACTTC. Together with reference TRBV11-1 and TRBJ2-5, the CDR3 gives the full variable domain: EAEVAQSPRYKITEKSQAVAFWCDPISGHATLYWYRQILGQGPELLVQFQDESVVDDSQLPKDRFSAERLKGVDSTLKIQPAELGDSAMYLCASGDRGRETQYFGPGTRLLVL.